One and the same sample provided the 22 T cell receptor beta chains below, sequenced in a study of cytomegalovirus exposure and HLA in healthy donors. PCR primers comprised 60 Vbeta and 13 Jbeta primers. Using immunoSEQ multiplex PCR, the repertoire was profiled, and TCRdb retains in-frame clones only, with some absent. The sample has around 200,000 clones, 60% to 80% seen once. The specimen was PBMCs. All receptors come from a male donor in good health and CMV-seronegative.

CDR3 amino acids: CASSLRGGETQYF. CDR3 sequence (DNA): TGTGCCAGCAGCTTGAGGGGAGGAGAGACCCAGTACTTC. V usage is TRBV5-6 and J usage is TRBJ2-5; TRBD2 might be the D (6 bases). Trimming cost V 1 base and J 4 bases, with 8 bases left between them. The CDR3 is 13 residues long. CDR1 is SGHDT, CDR2 YYEEEE, per germline. Drawing the rest from reference TRBV5-6 and TRBJ2-5, the complete variable domain is DAGVTQSPTHLIKTRGQQVTLRCSPKSGHDTVSWYQQALGQGPQFIFQYYEEEERQRGNFPDRFSGHQFPNYSSELNVNALLLGDSALYLCASSLRGGETQYFGPGTRLLVL.

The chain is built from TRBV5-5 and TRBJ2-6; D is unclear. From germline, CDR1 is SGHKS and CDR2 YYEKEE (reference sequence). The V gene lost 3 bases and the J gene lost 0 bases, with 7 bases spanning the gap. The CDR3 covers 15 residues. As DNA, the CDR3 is TGTGCCAGCAGCTATCAGTCCTCTGGGGCCAACGTCCTGACTTTC. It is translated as CASSYQSSGANVLTF.

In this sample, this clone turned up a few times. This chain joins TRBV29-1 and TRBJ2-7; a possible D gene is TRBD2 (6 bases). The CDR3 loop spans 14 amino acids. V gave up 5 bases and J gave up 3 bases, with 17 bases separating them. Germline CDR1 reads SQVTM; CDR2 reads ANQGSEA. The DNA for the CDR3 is TGCAGCGTTAAGGAGGGTAGTAAGAGCTACGAGCAGTACTTC. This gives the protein CSVKEGSKSYEQYF.

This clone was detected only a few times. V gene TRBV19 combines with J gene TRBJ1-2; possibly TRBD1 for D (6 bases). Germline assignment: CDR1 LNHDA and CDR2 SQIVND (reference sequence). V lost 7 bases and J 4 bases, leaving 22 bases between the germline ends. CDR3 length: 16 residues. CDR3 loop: CASTPTLDRPSYGYTF. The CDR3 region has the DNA TGTGCCAGTACCCCCACACTCGACAGGCCTTCCTATGGCTACACCTTC.

The CDR3, as DNA: TGTGCCTGGAGTGATCGTCGGACAGGGGACACTGAAGCTTTCTTT. Translated: CAWSDRRTGDTEAFF. The rearrangement links TRBV30 to TRBJ1-1; 9 bases map to TRBD1. There are 15 residues in the CDR3. The V gene's germline CDR1 is GTSNPN and CDR2 SVGIG (reference sequence). Trimming at V came to 1 base and at J to 3 bases, leaving 6 bases not matched to a gene.

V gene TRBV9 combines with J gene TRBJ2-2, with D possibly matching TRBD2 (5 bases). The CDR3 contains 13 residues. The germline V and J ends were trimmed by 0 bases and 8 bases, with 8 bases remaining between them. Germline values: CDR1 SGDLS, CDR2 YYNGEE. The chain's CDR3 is CASSVVEAGELFF. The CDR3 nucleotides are TGTGCCAGCAGCGTAGTGGAGGCGGGGGAGCTGTTTTTT.

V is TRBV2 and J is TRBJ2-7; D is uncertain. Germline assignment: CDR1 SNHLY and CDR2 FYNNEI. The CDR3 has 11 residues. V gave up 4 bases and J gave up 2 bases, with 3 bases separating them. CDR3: CASSVTYEQYF. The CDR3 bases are TGTGCCAGCAGTGTTACCTACGAGCAGTACTTC.

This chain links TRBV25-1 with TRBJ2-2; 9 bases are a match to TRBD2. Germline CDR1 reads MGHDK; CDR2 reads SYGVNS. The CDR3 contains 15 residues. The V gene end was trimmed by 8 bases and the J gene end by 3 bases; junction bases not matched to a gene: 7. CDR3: CASLSGGGDTGELFF. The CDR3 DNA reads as TGTGCCAGCCTTAGCGGGGGAGGGGACACCGGGGAGCTGTTTTTT.

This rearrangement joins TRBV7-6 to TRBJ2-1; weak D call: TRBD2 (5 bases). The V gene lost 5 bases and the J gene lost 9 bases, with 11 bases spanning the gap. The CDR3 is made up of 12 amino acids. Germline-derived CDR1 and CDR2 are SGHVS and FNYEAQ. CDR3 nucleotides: TGTGCCAGCAGCGGAGTCGGACTTGAGCAGTTCTTC. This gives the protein CASSGVGLEQFF. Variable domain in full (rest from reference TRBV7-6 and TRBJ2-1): GAGVSQSPRYKVTKRGQDVALRCDPISGHVSLYWYRQALGQGPEFLTYFNYEAQQDKSGLPNDRFSAERPEGSISTLTIQRTEQRDSAMYRCASSGVGLEQFFGPGTRLTVL.

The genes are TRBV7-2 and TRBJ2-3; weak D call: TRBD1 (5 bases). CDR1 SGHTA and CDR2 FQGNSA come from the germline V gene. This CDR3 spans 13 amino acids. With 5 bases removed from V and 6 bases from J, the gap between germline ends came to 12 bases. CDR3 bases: TGTGCCAGCAGCGCCTGGGGCGCGGATACGCAGTATTTT. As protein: CASSAWGADTQYF.

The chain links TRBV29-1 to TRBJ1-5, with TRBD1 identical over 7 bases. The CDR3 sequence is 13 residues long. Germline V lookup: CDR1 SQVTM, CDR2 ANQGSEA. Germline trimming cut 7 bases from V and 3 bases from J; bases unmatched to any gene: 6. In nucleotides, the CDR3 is TGCAGCGCTGGGGACAGCCTCAATCAGCCCCAGCATTTT. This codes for CSAGDSLNQPQHF.

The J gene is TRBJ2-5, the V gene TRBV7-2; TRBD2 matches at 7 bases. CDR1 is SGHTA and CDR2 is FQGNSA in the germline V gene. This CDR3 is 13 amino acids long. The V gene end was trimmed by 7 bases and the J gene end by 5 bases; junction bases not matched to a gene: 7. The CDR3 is CASTPGGVETQYF. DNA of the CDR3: TGTGCCAGCACCCCTGGGGGGGTGGAGACCCAGTACTTC. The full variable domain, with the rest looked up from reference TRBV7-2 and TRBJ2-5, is GAGVSQSPSNKVTEKGKDVELRCDPISGHTALYWYRQSLGQGLEFLIYFQGNSAPDKSGLPSDRFSAERTGGSVSTLTIQRTQQEDSAVYLCASTPGGVETQYFGPGTRLLVL.

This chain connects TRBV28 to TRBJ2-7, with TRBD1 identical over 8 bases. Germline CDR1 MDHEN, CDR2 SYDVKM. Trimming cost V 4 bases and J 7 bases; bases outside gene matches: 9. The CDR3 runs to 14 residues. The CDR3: CASSSAQGAGEQYF. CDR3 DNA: TGTGCCAGCAGTTCAGCCCAGGGGGCGGGAGAGCAGTACTTC.

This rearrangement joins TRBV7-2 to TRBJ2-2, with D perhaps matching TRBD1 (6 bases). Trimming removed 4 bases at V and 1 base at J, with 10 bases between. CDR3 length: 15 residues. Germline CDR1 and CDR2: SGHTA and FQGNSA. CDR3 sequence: CASSYLQGNTGELFF. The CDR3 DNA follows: TGTGCCAGCAGCTACCTACAGGGGAACACCGGGGAGCTGTTTTTT.

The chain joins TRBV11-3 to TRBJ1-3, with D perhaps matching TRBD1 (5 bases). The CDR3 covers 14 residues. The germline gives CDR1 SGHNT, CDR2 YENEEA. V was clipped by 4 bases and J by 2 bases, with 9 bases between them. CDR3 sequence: CASSSQGTGNTIYF. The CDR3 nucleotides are TGTGCCAGCAGCTCCCAGGGAACTGGAAACACCATATATTTT. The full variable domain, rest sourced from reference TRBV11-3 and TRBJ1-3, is EAGVVQSPRYKIIEKKQPVAFWCNPISGHNTLYWYLQNLGQGPELLIRYENEEAVDDSQLPKDRFSAERLKGVDSTLKIQPAELGDSAVYLCASSSQGTGNTIYFGEGSWLTVV.

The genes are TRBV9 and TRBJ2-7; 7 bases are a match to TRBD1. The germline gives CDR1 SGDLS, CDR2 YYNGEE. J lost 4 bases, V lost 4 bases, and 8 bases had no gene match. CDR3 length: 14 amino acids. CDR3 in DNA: TGTGCCAGCAGCCCCCCGACAGGGATTTACGAGCAGTACTTC. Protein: CASSPPTGIYEQYF.

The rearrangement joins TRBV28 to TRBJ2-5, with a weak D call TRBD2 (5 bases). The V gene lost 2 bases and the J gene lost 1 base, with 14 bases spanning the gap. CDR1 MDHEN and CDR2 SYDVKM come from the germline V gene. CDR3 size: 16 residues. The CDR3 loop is CASSLVDGGLQETQYF. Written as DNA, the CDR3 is TGTGCCAGCAGTTTAGTGGACGGCGGGCTCCAAGAGACCCAGTACTTC.

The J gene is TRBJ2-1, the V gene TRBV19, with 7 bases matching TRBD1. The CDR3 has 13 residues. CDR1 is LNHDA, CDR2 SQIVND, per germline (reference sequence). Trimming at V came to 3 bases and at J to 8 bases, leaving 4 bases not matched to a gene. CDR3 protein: CASSIRGRYEQFF. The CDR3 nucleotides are TGTGCCAGTAGTATCAGGGGGAGATATGAGCAGTTCTTC.

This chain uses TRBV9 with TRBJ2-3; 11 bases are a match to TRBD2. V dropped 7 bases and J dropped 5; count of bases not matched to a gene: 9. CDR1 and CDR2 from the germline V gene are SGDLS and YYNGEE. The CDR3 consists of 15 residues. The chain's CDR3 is CASVKGLAEVDTQYF. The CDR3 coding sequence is TGTGCCAGCGTCAAGGGACTAGCGGAAGTAGATACGCAGTATTTT. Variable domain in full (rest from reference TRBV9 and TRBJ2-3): DSGVTQTPKHLITATGQRVTLRCSPRSGDLSVYWYQQSLDQGLQFLIQYYNGEERAKGNILERFSAQQFPDLHSELNLSSLELGDSALYFCASVKGLAEVDTQYFGPGTRLTVL.

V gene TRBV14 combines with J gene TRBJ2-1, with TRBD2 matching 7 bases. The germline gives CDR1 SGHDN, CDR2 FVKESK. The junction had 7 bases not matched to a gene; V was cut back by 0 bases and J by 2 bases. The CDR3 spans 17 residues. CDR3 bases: TGTGCCAGCAGCCAAGAAACGGCGGGAGTCCCCTACAATGAGCAGTTCTTC. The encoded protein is CASSQETAGVPYNEQFF.

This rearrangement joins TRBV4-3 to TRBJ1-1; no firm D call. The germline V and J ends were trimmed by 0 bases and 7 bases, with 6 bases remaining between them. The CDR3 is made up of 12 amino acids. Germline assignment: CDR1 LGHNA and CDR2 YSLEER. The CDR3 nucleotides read TGCGCCAGCAGCCAAGATTACGGTGAAGCTTTCTTT. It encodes CASSQDYGEAFF.

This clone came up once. For the CDR3, the DNA is TGTGCCAGCAGCTTGGGGGGGGACTATGGCTACACCTTC. As protein: CASSLGGDYGYTF. The rearrangement uses TRBV5-8 and TRBJ1-2, with D maybe TRBD1 (5 bases). Germline loops: CDR1 SGHTS, CDR2 YDEGEE. The V gene lost 0 bases and the J gene lost 3 bases, with 6 bases spanning the gap. The CDR3 has 13 residues.